This TCR beta chain was recorded in a study of cytomegalovirus exposure and HLA in healthy donors. Findings of the study overall: Later work showed greater clonal expansion in HLA-associated TCR beta chains than in equally common others.

Details on this clone: Its antigen is not identified.

V was pared by 3 bases and J by 1 base, with 3 bases of the junction left unmatched. The CDR3 has 14 amino acids. Germline V gives CDR1 LNHDA, CDR2 SQIVND (reference sequence). PCR involved 60 Vbeta and 13 Jbeta primers. The repertoire was sequenced with immunoSEQ multiplex PCR; TCRdb's copy has only in-frame clones and lacks some. The profile shows over 130,000 clones, approximately 84% of them singletons. This TCR derives from a man aged 25-45 years in good health and CMV-seropositive. Sequencing input: PBMCs. The chain employs TRBV19 and TRBJ2-7, with 7 bases fitting TRBD1. The CDR3 region has the DNA TGTGCCAGTAGTATTGGACAGGAGTCCTACGAGCAGTACTTC. Translated, it gives CASSIGQESYEQYF.